A selection of T cell receptor beta chains follows, all from one sample in a study of blood T cells in healthy people across ages. MiXCR, applied by TCRdb to the 5' RACE reads, yields one record per CDR3 protein. The sample carries about 650,000 distinct CDR3 sequences, less than 40% recorded once. The sequenced sample consisted of blood. The receptors were gathered from a woman at least 80 years old in good health. CDR3s include the opening cysteine and the closing phenylalanine or tryptophan.

j_call | v_call | cdr3_aa
TRBJ2-1 | TRBV20-1 | CSAVGRLAGPRVSYNEQFF
TRBJ2-2 | TRBV7-2 | CASWPGANTGELFF
TRBJ2-5 | TRBV20-1 | CSARASQGASVTQYF
TRBJ2-5 | TRBV19 | CASTPGGQGLWTQYF
TRBJ2-7 | TRBV5-1 | CASSLGVDTYEQYF
TRBJ1-2 | TRBV6-5 | CASSYADSYGYTF
TRBJ1-1 | TRBV20-1 | CSAGATEYTEAFF
TRBJ1-2 | TRBV6-6 | CASKPSLTGGAYGYTF
TRBJ2-5 | TRBV5-1 | CASSPAGAINEETQYF
TRBJ1-4 | TRBV12-3/TRBV12-4 | CASSFEDRFNEKLFF
TRBJ2-1 | TRBV5-1 | CASRPSRQGNEQFF
TRBJ2-7 | TRBV15 | CATSRNPGGPYEQYF
TRBJ2-7 | TRBV15 | CATSRDYSELGSYEQYF
TRBJ2-5 | TRBV20-1 | CSARAFASGVGQETQYF
TRBJ2-7 | TRBV12-3/TRBV12-4 | CASSYKGAKSYEQYF
TRBJ2-6 | TRBV11-2 | CANSLGAGISGANVLTF
TRBJ2-5 | TRBV20-1 | CSAARAGTSGGAETQYF
TRBJ1-5 | TRBV7-2 | CASSPQGGANSNQPQHF
TRBJ2-3 | TRBV5-1 | CASSSRIPGGRADTQYF
TRBJ1-1 | TRBV20-1 | CSARDSRVTTEAFF
TRBJ2-7 | TRBV27 | CASSLNRAGYEQYF
TRBJ1-5 | TRBV10-3 | CAISEGTANQPQHF
TRBJ2-2 | TRBV12-3/TRBV12-4 | CASRRTGGAGELFF
TRBJ2-3 | TRBV4-1 | CASSQKGGGGASLDTQYF
TRBJ2-7 | TRBV6-5 | CASGWDRVSSEQYF
TRBJ2-5 | TRBV29-1 | CSVGEETQYF
TRBJ1-5 | TRBV7-2 | CASSFQLSPQHF
TRBJ2-7 | TRBV30 | CALLDRTYEQYF
TRBJ1-6 | TRBV7-2 | CASSLTLIGQGRNSPLHF
TRBJ2-1 | TRBV20-1 | CSASGAGNYNEQFF
TRBJ2-1 | TRBV6-2/TRBV6-3 | CASRGLAAESSKGFF
TRBJ2-1 | TRBV20-1 | CSARKGNYERFF
TRBJ1-4 | TRBV29-1 | CSVGLGNEKLFF
TRBJ2-7 | TRBV20-1 | CSAARGPAPYEQYF
TRBJ1-1 | TRBV5-5 | CASSFLAEAFF
TRBJ1-1 | TRBV6-5 | CASCPGQGAWTEAFF
TRBJ1-5 | TRBV7-2 | CASGLDGIGNQPQHF
TRBJ2-3 | TRBV3-1 | CASSQEKGTLSTDTQYF
TRBJ2-7 | TRBV4-2 | CTSSQGSQRTGEQYF
TRBJ2-2 | TRBV7-2 | CASSLFGTQLPNTGELFF
TRBJ1-2 | TRBV5-1 | CASSEVPGQGRNGYTF
TRBJ2-7 | TRBV28 | CASGGGPTGEQYF
TRBJ1-1 | TRBV6-5 | CASGQSPNTEAFF
TRBJ2-4 | TRBV7-2 | CASSSARDAKNIQYF
TRBJ2-1 | TRBV20-1 | CSAWTRNYNEQFF
TRBJ2-3 | TRBV19 | CATDNSGAPGDTQYF
TRBJ1-3 | TRBV5-1 | CASSSGEDWPGNTIYF
TRBJ1-1 | TRBV27 | CASRWGTRHTEAFF
TRBJ2-3 | TRBV4-2 | CASSREVGRTDTQYF
TRBJ1-5 | TRBV10-3 | CAISVGQSGGQPQHF
TRBJ2-5 | TRBV3-1 | CASSAGLSQETQYF
TRBJ1-5 | TRBV20-1 | CSALRTGGGQPQHF
TRBJ1-2 | TRBV30 | CAWSAGYNYGYTF
. | TRBV12-3/TRBV12-4 | CASTRTSGTYEQYF